Listed here is a single T cell receptor beta chain. Its specific antigen is unknown. Per-base quality was not reported, and no clone a single base away is much larger than it. The library was generated by the immunoSEQ multiplex PCR assay. For the multiplex PCR, a mixture combining 60 forward primers for TCR Vbeta segments and 13 reverse primers for TCR Jbeta segments was used. A multiplex PCR assay on genomic DNA amplified the CDR3 region of rearranged TCR beta genes. The amplified TCR beta libraries were sequenced on the Illumina HiSeq System as 87-base-pair reads. The original methods were these. A later analysis counted some 80 million unique TCR beta chains across the 690 or so repertoires, and about 10 million of these chains were shared by at least two donors. Raw reads were error-corrected and collapsed into unique sequences with a nearest-neighbor algorithm that merged closely related sequences to remove PCR and sequencing errors. Alignment of CDR3 sequences to IMGT reference sequences was used to assign V, D and J gene segments. For a sequence to be retained, at least a six-nucleotide match to both a V gene segment and a J gene segment was required. A rearrangement counted as productive if the CDR3 had no stop codons and remained in frame with V and J, and every other rearrangement counted as non-productive. Following IMGT convention, CDR3 was defined as the stretch from the second conserved V-encoded cysteine up to the conserved J-encoded phenylalanine. The earlier analysis of some 580 of the donors excluded any sequence lacking an unambiguous match to a single V gene segment. In an earlier analysis of 587 of the donors, V segments were called functional above 56.7% productive rearrangements and were called segregating when the between-donor standard deviation exceeded 5%. A statistical classification framework was built to diagnose cytomegalovirus status from the catalog of TCR beta chain sequences. V and J gene assignment, in a later analysis, came from comparing TCR nucleotide sequences with IMGT/GENE-DB human TR gene sequences. Using the TCRdist pipeline, a later analysis assigned CDR3 sequences along with most-parsimonious VDJ recombination scenarios. A later analysis defined each TCR beta chain by its CDR3 amino acid sequence plus V-gene family, and excluded reads lacking a unique V-gene family. In a later analysis, fewer than 650 highly shared, low-generation-probability nucleotide sequences were removed to address suspected cross-contamination and a sequencing artifact. For each public chain, a later analysis derived a clonal expansion index from normalized ranks of inferred template counts within each repertoire. In a later analysis, generation probabilities were computed with a VDJ recombination model fitted to out-of-frame rearrangements, and the resulting probabilities were checked against IGoR. Hypergeometric tests were used in a later analysis to score TCR-TCR, TCR-HLA and TCR-CMV co-occurrence, with a repertoire-size bias correction applied to the TCR pairs. False discovery rates were estimated in a later analysis by permuting HLA or CMV assignments 20 times. In a later analysis, co-occurring TCRs were grouped with DBSCAN, and TCRdist sequence similarity was added when clustering was performed within HLA-allele-positive subsets. For co-occurrence clustering, repertoires with fewer than 30,000 or more than 120,000 public chains were excluded, along with about five repertoires with anomalous nucleotide sharing. The table comes from immuneACCESS by way of TCRdb, which keeps in-frame sequences with V and J called. Part of the clones is missing from these tables; in studies checked, under half for an unresolved V gene and the rest for unknown reasons. V and J calls and clone size are as listed in that table; D and trimming were resolved from the DNA. The sample table holds approximately 89,000 clones, of which 55% to 80% were seen once. Of the sample, 1.2% is held by the ten largest clones.

Taken from the germline V gene, the CDR1 and CDR2 loops are WSHSY and SAAADI. The CDR3 measures 16 amino acids from cysteine to phenylalanine. Of the read, only the CDR3 DNA is kept; its 48 bases are in frame from base 1. The germline V and J ends show losses of 2 bases and 4 bases respectively, and no gene match explains 6 bases of the junction. This record belongs to a study of cytomegalovirus exposure and HLA in healthy donors (dated 2017 in TCRdb). For the study in its entirety: An earlier analysis of several hundred of the donors reported approximately 270 Gb of sequence data and around 110 million unique TCR beta sequences from about 200 million T cells. The study combined high-throughput TCR immunosequencing, statistical association of individual TCRs with disease status, and machine learning to predict cytomegalovirus infection status. Rather than using new phenotypic data, the later analysis identified candidate immune exposures from TCR beta sequences and from how often those sequences occurred across donors. HLA typing covered class I and class II loci at four-digit resolution. All discovery cohort repertoires had been generated on a single sequencing platform. In addition to the first cohort of hundreds of subjects, a separate validation cohort of under 150 different subjects was used. Of the 300 to 500 genotyped donors, roughly 80% were placed in the genetic ancestry cluster associated with self-reported Caucasian donors. In a later genetic analysis, genome-wide SNP genotypes for about three fifths of the 666 donors were used, and that subset was treated as a discovery cohort. The aim of the study was to test whether cataloging public T cell receptors could identify signatures of past pathogen exposure. On average, roughly 250,000 unique TCR beta nucleotide sequences were sequenced per donor among about 400 genotyped donors of the cohort, with roughly 18% of those sequences being non-productive. The number of donors typed differed by locus, with about 629-630 for A, B, C, DRB1 and DQB1, over 500 for DQA1, 600 to 610 for DPA1, and 450 to 480 for DPB1. The study profiled the T cell repertoires of 666 subjects by immunosequencing and related them to cytomegalovirus serostatus. An early release that covered fewer than 800 HLA-typed donors contained approximately 300 gigabases of sequencing data and 80 million or so unique TCR sequences. A few DR-DQ haplotypes were handled as single units for association and clustering because linkage in the cohort was strong. In an earlier analysis of roughly 600 of the donors, high-throughput TCR beta sequencing was used to judge whether each TCR beta V gene segment behaved as functional or pseudogenic. Donor age, sex, ethnicity and CMV serostatus were collected together with the repertoire data. In a later analysis, previously published TCR beta repertoires from 550 to 750 donors were re-analyzed and high-resolution HLA genotyping was added so that TCR occurrence patterns could be studied. The paper as a whole reports these results and caveats: Seventeen rarely observed V segments, including chromosome 9 orphons, were excluded from the earlier analysis of a few hundred of the donors because counts were too low. Compared with equally common non-associated chains, HLA-associated TCR beta chains in a later analysis were more clonally expanded and had lower generation probabilities. A later analysis found that most CMV-associated TCR beta chains appeared HLA-restricted, with HLA associations seemingly driven largely by CMV exposure. CMV serostatus was the only immune exposure information available for the cohort. Cytomegalovirus status was reported to be diagnosed by the classifier with high specificity and sensitivity in both the original and validation cohorts. A few of the identified cytomegalovirus-associated TCR beta chains were confirmed in vitro to be specific for cytomegalovirus antigens. Assigning TCR associations to individual alleles was difficult when HLA alleles, especially DR and DQ, strongly co-occurred. V-gene and J-gene trimming of TCR beta chains was associated with a missense DCLRE1C variant in a later genetic analysis, and the association was replicated in an independent cohort. Correlated functional status among segregating V segments might reflect linkage disequilibrium, but an unknown experimental factor could not be ruled out. Because some donors lacked HLA typing at each locus, the association tests relied only on the typed subset. A further reported finding was that TCR beta sequences accurately predicted the HLA-A and HLA-B alleles for most subjects in the first cohort. Several of the top co-occurrence clusters appeared to be linked to parvovirus B19, influenza, CMV and Epstein-Barr virus, according to a later analysis. In the study, around 150 TCR beta chains were listed as associated with cytomegalovirus. Presence/absence analyses assumed roughly uniform sequencing depth across donors, an assumption that may not hold. In a later analysis, 15,000 to 20,000 TCR beta sequences were associated with specific HLA alleles at a false discovery rate of 0.05. In a later analysis, TCR association rates were found to vary across HLA loci, with the most associated TCRs seen for DRB1 alleles and the fewest for HLA-C alleles. In a later genetic analysis, fewer N-insertions in productive TCRs were reported among donors in an Asian-associated ancestry cluster than the roughly 700-donor mean. Some IMGT-functional V segments, including TRBV6-2 and TRBV6-3, could not be told apart with the 87-base-pair reads, so those segments were excluded. In this cohort, only TCR beta chains were sequenced, and detectable features were limited by the absence of alpha or paired-chain data. The sequencing pipeline was judged likely to have produced a cluster of highly shared sequence variants as a technical artifact. Most TCR sequences were seen in very few donors, while some public TCRs were found in many individuals. It was suggested by the authors that the approach could potentially be generalized to other disease states and immunological phenotypes. Broadly in line with IMGT annotations, most TCR beta V segments showed up in productive rearrangements about 90% or about 30% of the time in an earlier analysis of 587 of the donors.

In total, around 600 healthy bone marrow donors made up the cohort. All cohort members were sampled while nominally healthy, although unrecorded immune exposures were likely present. The donor was CMV seronegative and was included in the group of a few hundred seronegative cohort members. Every donor gave a peripheral blood sample, and the peripheral blood mononuclear cells from that sample were used for TCR beta sequencing. The Qiagen DNeasy Blood Extraction Kit was used to extract genomic DNA from the blood cell samples. This receptor was obtained from a female donor in good health and CMV-seronegative. Material: PBMCs. The chain uses TRBV10-2 and TRBJ2-3, with 10 bases in between that match TRBD2. In nucleotide form, the sequence is TGCGCCAGCAGTGAGATCCCTCTAGCGGGGGCAGATACGCAGTATTTT. Its protein is CASSEIPLAGADTQYF.